This T cell receptor (beta chain) emerged from a study of response to subunit inactivated influenza vaccine (dated by TCRdb to 2016 to 2019). For context, the study as a whole: Deep quantitative profiling of the T cell receptor repertoire was used in the study to follow responses to a trivalent subunit inactivated influenza vaccine.

Including the terminal cysteine and phenylalanine, the CDR3 comprises 14 residues. Left in the record is the CDR3 DNA by itself, 42 bases read in frame from the first base. CDR1 and CDR2 (DFQATT, SNEGSKA) derive from the germline V gene (reference sequence). V is cut by 6 bases and J by 5 bases, and the space between the germline ends is 18 bases. Receptors were amplified or captured by RT-PCR. Sequencer: Illumina HiSeq 2500. TCRdb reanalyzed the raw reads on its own, using fastp at Q25 for trimming and MiXCR for clone calling, and kept in-frame beta chains. Each CDR3 protein appears once, grouped with its most common genes and DNA. The sample table contains almost 600,000 distinct CDR3 sequences; only one count was recorded for 14% of them. The top ten clonotypes cover roughly 10% of the sample. As for this clonotype: Its antigen specificity is not known. No much larger clone exists at a distance of one base, and base qualities are not known.

General conclusions and limits of the study: It was suggested by the authors that each seasonal influenza vaccination may recruit only a limited number of new T cells.

The chain employs TRBV20-1 and TRBJ2-3, with the identity of the D gene unclear. The sequence derives from a man over 45 who received an inactivated influenza vaccine. Donor details come from another sample of the same person, matched by shared clones. The sample in question was PBMCs from blood, obtained 11 to 12 days after vaccination. The CDR3: CSADPRAGLDTQYF. The nucleotide sequence is TGCAGTGCGGATCCCCGGGCCGGGCTAGATACGCAGTATTTT.